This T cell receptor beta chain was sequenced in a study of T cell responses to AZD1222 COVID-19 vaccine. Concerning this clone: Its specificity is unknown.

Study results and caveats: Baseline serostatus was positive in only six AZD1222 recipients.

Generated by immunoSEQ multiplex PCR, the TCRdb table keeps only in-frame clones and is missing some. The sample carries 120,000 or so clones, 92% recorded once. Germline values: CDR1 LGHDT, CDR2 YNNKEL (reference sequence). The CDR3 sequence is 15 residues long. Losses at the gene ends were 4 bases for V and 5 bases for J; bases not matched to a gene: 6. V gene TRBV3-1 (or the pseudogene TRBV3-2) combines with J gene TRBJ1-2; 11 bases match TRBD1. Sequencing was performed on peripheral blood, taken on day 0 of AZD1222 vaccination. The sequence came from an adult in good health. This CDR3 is CASSPGQGARYGYTF. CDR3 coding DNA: TGTGCCAGCAGCCCTGGACAGGGGGCCCGGTATGGCTACACCTTC.